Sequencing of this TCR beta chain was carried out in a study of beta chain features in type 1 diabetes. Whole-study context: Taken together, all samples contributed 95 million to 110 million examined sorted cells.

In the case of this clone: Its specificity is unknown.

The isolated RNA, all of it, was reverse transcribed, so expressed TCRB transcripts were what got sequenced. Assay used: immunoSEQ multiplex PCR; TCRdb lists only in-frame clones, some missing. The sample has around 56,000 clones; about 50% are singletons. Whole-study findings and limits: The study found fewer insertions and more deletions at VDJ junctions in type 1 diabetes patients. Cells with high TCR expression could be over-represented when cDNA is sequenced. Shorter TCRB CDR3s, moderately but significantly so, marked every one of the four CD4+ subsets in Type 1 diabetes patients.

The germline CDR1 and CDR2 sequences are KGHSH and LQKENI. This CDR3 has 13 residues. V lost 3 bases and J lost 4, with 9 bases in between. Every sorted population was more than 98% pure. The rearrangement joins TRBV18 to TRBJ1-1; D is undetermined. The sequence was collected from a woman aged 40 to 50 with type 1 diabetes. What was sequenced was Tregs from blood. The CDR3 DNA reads TGTGCCAGCTCACCTGGGAGTGGCACTGAAGCTTTCTTT. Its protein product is CASSPGSGTEAFF.